A selection of T cell receptor beta chains follows, all from one sample in a study of memory CD4+ T cells and cytomegalovirus serostatus. Profiled with immunoSEQ multiplex PCR; TCRdb holds only in-frame clones, not every one. The table records approximately 61,000 clones, roughly four fifths of them present only once. Source material: memory CD4+ T cells from blood. These receptors originate from an adult in good health and CMV-seronegative. CDR3s include the opening cysteine and the closing phenylalanine or tryptophan.

v_gene	j_gene	CDR3aa
TRBV9	TRBJ1-1	CASSPAPGPNTEAFF
TRBV7-3	TRBJ1-2	CASSLLGPYFYGYTF
TRBV10-1	TRBJ2-5	CASSESDRVETQYF
TRBV28	TRBJ2-7	CASSLGGGRREQYF
TRBV19	TRBJ2-7	CASSKAGGTYEQYF
TRBV10-3	TRBJ2-2	CASGTSGGHTGELFF
TRBV5-6	TRBJ2-5	CASSFSWGLQETQYF
TRBV6-5	TRBJ1-1	CASISRTGWLAFF
TRBV18	TRBJ2-1	CASSPPQGLSYNEQFF
TRBV2	TRBJ2-6	CAGLSGANVLTF
TRBV5-1	TRBJ2-2	CASSFFSGGTGELFF